The next 21 T cell receptor beta chains were all read from a single sample in a study of blood T cell repertoires in COVID-19. Only in-frame clones appear in the TCRdb table, and some are missing; sequencing was by immunoSEQ multiplex PCR. The sample has about 210,000 clones, 70% to 90% seen once. The sample was PBMCs or T cells enriched from blood (not recorded which). These receptors originate from a middle-aged man who had recovered from COVID-19.

The V call is TRBV18, the J call TRBJ2-7; weak D call: TRBD1 (5 bases). This CDR3 has 13 amino acids. V lost 10 bases and J 1 base, leaving 14 bases between the germline ends. In germline, CDR1 is KGHSH, CDR2 LQKENI. This CDR3 is CATMPAGSYEQYF. CDR3 DNA: TGTGCCACCATGCCGGCAGGGTCCTACGAGCAGTACTTC. The full variable domain, completed using reference TRBV18 and TRBJ2-7, is NAGVMQNPRHLVRRRGQEARLRCSPMKGHSHVYWYRQLPEEGLKFMVYLQKENIIDESGMPKERFSAEFPKEGPSILRIQQVVRGDSAAYFCATMPAGSYEQYFGPGTRLTVT.

The chain carries TRBV5-8 and TRBJ2-7, with TRBD1 as a possible D gene (5 bases). Trimming removed 7 bases from V and 1 base from J, with 9 bases in between. The germline V gene encodes CDR1 SGHTS and CDR2 YDEGEE. This CDR3 is 12 amino acids long. The CDR3 sequence is CASQTDSYEQYF. CDR3 sequence (DNA): TGTGCCAGCCAGACAGATTCCTACGAGCAGTACTTC.

The chain links TRBV19 to TRBJ2-3; weak D call: TRBD2 (5 bases). Germline CDR1 reads LNHDA; CDR2 reads SQIVND (reference sequence). The CDR3 length is 15 residues. V lost 3 bases, J lost 2 bases, and 12 bases lay in between. The CDR3 is CASSIGERSTDTQYF. In DNA form, the CDR3 reads TGTGCCAGTAGTATTGGGGAGCGTTCCACAGATACGCAGTATTTT. The full variable domain, completed using reference TRBV19 and TRBJ2-3, is DGGITQSPKYLFRKEGQNVTLSCEQNLNHDAMYWYRQDPGQGLRLIYYSQIVNDFQKGDIAEGYSVSREKKESFPLTVTSAQKNPTAFYLCASSIGERSTDTQYFGPGTRLTVL.

This clone was seen ten or more times. The chain employs TRBV15 and TRBJ1-2; D is unresolved. V lost 0 bases, J lost 4 bases, and 12 bases lay in between. Germline-derived CDR1 and CDR2 are LNHNV and YYDKDF (reference sequence). This CDR3 is built from 15 residues. For the CDR3, the DNA is TGTGCCACCAGCAGAGAGCGGGAGGTATTCTATGGCTACACCTTC. Amino acid sequence: CATSREREVFYGYTF.

J is TRBJ1-1 and V is TRBV20-1, with D uncertain. This CDR3 region has 10 residues. V lost 6 bases and J lost 5, with 7 bases in between. CDR1 DFQATT and CDR2 SNEGSKA come from the germline V gene (reference sequence). CDR3: CSAFSTEAFF. CDR3 bases: TGCAGTGCATTTAGTACTGAAGCTTTCTTT.

The chain carries TRBV14 and TRBJ2-7; a possible D gene is TRBD1 (6 bases). There are 14 residues in the CDR3. Germline CDR1 reads SGHDN; CDR2 reads FVKESK. Trimming cost V 4 bases and J 3 bases, with 13 bases left between them. The CDR3, as DNA: TGTGCCAGCAGCCGCCAGGGGACCCACTACGAGCAGTACTTC. This translates into CASSRQGTHYEQYF.

The chain uses TRBV4-1 and TRBJ1-5; D uncertain. The CDR3 is 15 residues long. The germline V gene encodes CDR1 MGHRA and CDR2 YSYEKL. V shed 6 bases and J shed 1 base, with 13 bases lying between them. The chain's CDR3 is CASRRGMGSNQPQHF. The CDR3 region has the DNA TGCGCCAGCAGGCGGGGTATGGGGAGCAATCAGCCCCAGCATTTT.

The V call is TRBV19, the J call TRBJ2-1; a possible D gene is TRBD2 (5 bases). The CDR3 extends over 14 amino acids. V was pared by 7 bases and J by 4 bases, with 14 bases between. Germline CDR1 and CDR2: LNHDA and SQIVND (reference sequence). The CDR3 spells CASKGEGLYNEQFF. CDR3 nucleotides: TGTGCCAGTAAGGGTGAAGGACTTTACAATGAGCAGTTCTTC.

The V call is TRBV5-8, the J call TRBJ2-2; 7 nucleotides agree with TRBD1. V trimming: 4 bases; J trimming: 4 bases; junction bases outside the gene matches: 13. CDR1 SGHTS and CDR2 YDEGEE come from the germline V gene. The CDR3 runs 17 residues. In DNA, the CDR3 is TGTGCCAGCAGCCGACATATCAGGGGGTCGAGCACCGGGGAGCTGTTTTTT. This sequence encodes CASSRHIRGSSTGELFF.

This sequence joins TRBV5-4 and TRBJ2-7; 8 bases line up with TRBD2. The J segment lost 5 bases and the V segment lost 3 bases, leaving 10 bases of the junction unmatched. The CDR3 has 15 residues. The V gene's germline CDR1 is SGHNT and CDR2 YYREEE (reference sequence). The CDR3 loop reads CASSSEKRESHEQYF. CDR3 sequence (DNA): TGTGCCAGCAGCTCGGAGAAGCGGGAGTCCCACGAGCAGTACTTC.

This clone was seen only a few times. The rearrangement joins TRBV18 to TRBJ2-7; D unclear. Germline CDR1 KGHSH, CDR2 LQKENI. The length of the CDR3 is 16 residues. V lost 0 bases, J lost 2 bases, and 14 bases lay in between. The CDR3: CASSPPLAGSPYEQYF. The CDR3 DNA sequence: TGTGCCAGCTCACCACCCCTGGCTGGCTCCCCCTACGAGCAGTACTTC.

In this sample, this clone turned up once. Within the sample, other DNA sequences also encode this same CDR3. The chain uses TRBV2 and TRBJ2-7; D remains unclear. The CDR3 totals 11 residues. Germline CDR1 is SNHLY and CDR2 is FYNNEI. Trimming took off 5 bases at V and 2 bases at J, with 4 bases between the two ends. CDR3 region: CASSRAYEQYF. The CDR3 nucleotides read TGTGCCAGCAGTCGCGCCTACGAGCAGTACTTC. The full variable domain, rest sourced from reference TRBV2 and TRBJ2-7, is EPEVTQTPSHQVTQMGQEVILRCVPISNHLYFYWYRQILGQKVEFLVSFYNNEISEKSEIFDDQFSVERPDGSNFTLKIRSTKLEDSAMYFCASSRAYEQYFGPGTRLTVT.

The rearrangement joins TRBV2 to TRBJ2-3; a possible D gene is TRBD1 (6 bases). The CDR3 totals 15 residues. From germline, CDR1 is SNHLY and CDR2 FYNNEI. V dropped 3 bases and J dropped 2 bases, with 12 bases sitting between them. The CDR3 DNA is TGTGCCAGCAGTGACAGGGGATGGGACACAGATACGCAGTATTTT. As protein: CASSDRGWDTDTQYF.

This chain links TRBV30 with TRBJ1-2; 7 nucleotides match TRBD1. The CDR3 runs 14 residues. CDR1 and CDR2 from the germline V gene are GTSNPN and SVGIG (reference sequence). J was trimmed by 8 bases and V by 3 bases; bases with no gene match: 12. This CDR3 reads CAWRVAEGARGYTF. The CDR3 nucleotides read TGTGCCTGGAGGGTAGCGGAGGGGGCGCGAGGCTACACCTTC.

J is TRBJ2-6 and V is TRBV5-1, with D possibly TRBD1 on 6 matching bases. V shed 0 bases and J shed 3 bases, with 16 bases lying between them. The CDR3 is 18 residues long. Germline V CDR1 and CDR2: SGHRS, YFSETQ. This CDR3 reads CASSLDRVSSSGANVLTF. DNA of the CDR3: TGCGCCAGCAGCTTGGACAGGGTGTCGTCGAGTGGGGCCAACGTCCTGACTTTC.

This sequence joins TRBV6-5 and TRBJ2-5; weak D call: TRBD2 (6 bases). Germline V gene lookup returns CDR1 MNHEY and CDR2 SVGAGI. The CDR3 consists of 15 residues. The V end was cut by 6 bases, the J end by 7 bases, with 21 bases between. CDR3 DNA: TGTGCCAGCAGCCTTGGGTCTGGAGGGCGCGGGACCCAGTACTTC. Residues: CASSLGSGGRGTQYF.

This clone was recorded once. The V gene is TRBV5-1, the J gene TRBJ2-3, with 7 positions matching TRBD2. The CDR3 totals 15 residues. Germline CDR1 SGHRS, CDR2 YFSETQ. Trimming took 1 base from V and 2 from J; bases not matched to a gene: 4. CDR3 in DNA: TGCGCCAGCAGCTTGATGGGGGGGAACACAGATACGCAGTATTTT. It is translated as CASSLMGGNTDTQYF.

This chain connects TRBV7-9 to TRBJ1-2, with D possibly TRBD1 on 5 matching bases. This CDR3 is built from 15 residues. Germline V gene data show CDR1 as SEHNR and CDR2 as FQNEAQ (reference sequence). V was clipped by 1 base and J by 10 bases, with 19 bases between them. CDR3 DNA sequence: TGTGCCAGCAGCTTAGTTGGTGGGGGGATCCGGGACTACACCTTC. This codes for CASSLVGGGIRDYTF.

This chain uses TRBV19 with TRBJ1-1; D is unclear. Trimming pared 7 bases from V and 5 bases from J, leaving 11 bases between. Germline V CDR1 and CDR2: LNHDA, SQIVND (reference sequence). The CDR3 totals 12 residues. The CDR3 loop is CASTWPGTEAFF. CDR3 bases: TGTGCCAGTACCTGGCCGGGGACTGAAGCTTTCTTT. Using reference TRBV19 and TRBJ1-1 for the parts outside the CDR3, the full variable domain is DGGITQSPKYLFRKEGQNVTLSCEQNLNHDAMYWYRQDPGQGLRLIYYSQIVNDFQKGDIAEGYSVSREKKESFPLTVTSAQKNPTAFYLCASTWPGTEAFFGQGTRLTVV.

This rearrangement joins TRBV5-4 to TRBJ1-2, with TRBD1 matching over 8 bases. Trimming took 5 bases from V and 6 from J; bases not matched to a gene: 9. The germline gives CDR1 SGHNT, CDR2 YYREEE (reference sequence). The CDR3 is 14 residues long. The CDR3 nucleotides read TGTGCCAGCAGGGCGACGGGACAGGAAAATGGCTACACCTTC. It translates to CASRATGQENGYTF.

V usage is TRBV19 and J usage is TRBJ2-3, with TRBD1 matching 7 bases. Trimming removed 4 bases from V and 11 bases from J; junction bases left unmatched: 15. From germline, CDR1 is LNHDA and CDR2 SQIVND (reference sequence). The CDR3 spans 15 residues. The chain's CDR3 is CASSRQGTPSGGQYF. DNA of the CDR3: TGTGCCAGTAGTAGGCAGGGCACTCCTTCAGGGGGGCAGTATTTT. Supplemented by reference TRBV19 and TRBJ2-3, the full variable domain reads DGGITQSPKYLFRKEGQNVTLSCEQNLNHDAMYWYRQDPGQGLRLIYYSQIVNDFQKGDIAEGYSVSREKKESFPLTVTSAQKNPTAFYLCASSRQGTPSGGQYFGPGTRLTVL.